This entry is about one T cell receptor (beta chain). Its antigen is unknown. This record belongs to a study of cytomegalovirus exposure and HLA in healthy donors. Study-level findings and limits: Later work associated roughly 15,000 TCR beta sequences with HLA alleles at 0.05 false discovery rate.

13 Jbeta primers and 60 Vbeta primers were used for the PCR. Generated by immunoSEQ multiplex PCR, the TCRdb table keeps only in-frame clones and is missing some. The sample lists 120,000 or so clones; 80% were seen once. Per germline, CDR1 SGHKS and CDR2 YYEKEE (reference sequence). V was trimmed by 0 bases and J by 8 bases, leaving 17 bases between them. The CDR3 sequence is 15 residues long. Sequenced material: PBMCs. The V and J genes are TRBV5-5 and TRBJ1-2; D not certain. This sequence was found in a man aged 25-40 years in good health and CMV-seropositive. The CDR3 region is CASSLERVAVEGYTF. In DNA form, the CDR3 reads TGTGCCAGCAGCTTGGAACGGGTAGCGGTTGAGGGCTACACCTTC.